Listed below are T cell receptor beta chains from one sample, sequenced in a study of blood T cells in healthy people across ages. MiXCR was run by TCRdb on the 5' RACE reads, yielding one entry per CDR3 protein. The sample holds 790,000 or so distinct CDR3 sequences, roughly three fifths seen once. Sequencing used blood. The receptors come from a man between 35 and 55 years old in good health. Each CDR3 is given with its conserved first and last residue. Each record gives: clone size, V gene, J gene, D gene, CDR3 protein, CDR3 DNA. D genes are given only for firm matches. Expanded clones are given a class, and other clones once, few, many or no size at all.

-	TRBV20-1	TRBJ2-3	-	CSARGTGYTDTQYF	TGCAGTGCTAGAGGGACGGGGTACACAGATACGCAGTATTTT
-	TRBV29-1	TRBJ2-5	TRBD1	CSVVRGPQETQYF	TGCAGCGTTGTCAGGGGGCCCCAAGAGACCCAGTACTTC
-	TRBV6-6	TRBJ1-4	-	CASSSALGGGDEKLFF	TGTGCCAGCAGTTCTGCCCTGGGGGGCGGGGATGAAAAACTGTTTTTT
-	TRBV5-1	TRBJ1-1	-	CASSLQGADTEAFF	TGCGCCAGCAGCTTACAAGGGGCGGACACTGAAGCTTTCTTT
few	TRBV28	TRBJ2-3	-	CASGGRDTQYF	TGTGCCTCAGGGGGGCGAGATACGCAGTATTTT
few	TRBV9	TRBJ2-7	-	CASSVDISLDEQYF	TGTGCCAGCAGCGTAGATATTAGTTTGGACGAGCAGTACTTC
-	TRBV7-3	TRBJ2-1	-	CASSSTVPNEQFF	TGTGCCAGCAGCTCTACGGTACCCAATGAGCAGTTCTTC
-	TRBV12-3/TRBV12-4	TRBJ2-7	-	CASTKVNSYEQYF	TGTGCCAGCACCAAGGTCAACTCCTACGAGCAGTACTTC
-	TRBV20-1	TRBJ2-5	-	CSVPSPTQYF	TGCAGTGTCCCTAGCCCCACCCAGTACTTC
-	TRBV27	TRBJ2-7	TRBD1	CASIRDRGGYEQYF	TGTGCCAGCATAAGGGACAGGGGCGGTTACGAGCAGTACTTC
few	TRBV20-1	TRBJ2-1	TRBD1	CSARLTGGIHEQFF	TGCAGTGCTAGACTTACAGGGGGTATCCATGAGCAGTTCTTC
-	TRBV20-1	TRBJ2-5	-	CSARGTGKETQYF	TGCAGTGCTAGAGGGACGGGCAAAGAGACCCAGTACTTC
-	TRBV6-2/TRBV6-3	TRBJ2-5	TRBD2	CASRPPGLGTETQYF	TGTGCCAGCAGACCTCCGGGACTAGGTACCGAGACCCAGTACTTC
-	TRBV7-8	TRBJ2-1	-	CASSFLYSDEQFF	TGTGCCAGCAGCTTCCTTTATAGCGATGAGCAGTTCTTC
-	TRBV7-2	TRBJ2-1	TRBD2	CASSLSGGIINEQFF	TGTGCCAGCAGCCTTTCCGGGGGGATAATCAATGAGCAGTTCTTC
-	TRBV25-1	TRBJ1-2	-	CASSDVMTSNYGYTF	TGTGCCAGCAGTGATGTCATGACGTCTAACTATGGCTACACCTTC
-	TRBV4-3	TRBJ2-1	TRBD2	CASSQITSGNNEQFF	TGCGCCAGCAGCCAAATAACTAGCGGGAACAATGAGCAGTTCTTC
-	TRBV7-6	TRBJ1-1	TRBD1	CASSLAMTGTEAFF	TGTGCCAGCAGCTTAGCGATGACAGGGACCGAAGCTTTCTTT
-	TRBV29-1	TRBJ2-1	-	CSVEPGGNEQFF	TGCAGCGTCGAACCTGGGGGCAATGAGCAGTTCTTC
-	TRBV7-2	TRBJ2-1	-	CASRPRRTANNEQFF	TGTGCCAGCAGGCCCCGGAGGACAGCAAACAATGAGCAGTTCTTC
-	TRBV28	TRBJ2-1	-	CAIHEGYRSYNEQFF	TGTGCCATACATGAAGGGTATCGCTCCTACAATGAGCAGTTCTTC
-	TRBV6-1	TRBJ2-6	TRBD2	CASSRTSGKSSGANVLTF	TGTGCCAGCAGCCGGACTAGCGGGAAGAGCTCTGGGGCCAACGTCCTGACTTTC
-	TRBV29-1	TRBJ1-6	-	CSVSQLGGNSPLHF	TGCAGCGTTTCGCAACTGGGGGGTAATTCACCCCTCCACTTT
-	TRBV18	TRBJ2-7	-	CASSPLPNQVSYEQYF	TGTGCCAGCTCACCACTACCGAACCAAGTATCCTACGAGCAGTACTTC
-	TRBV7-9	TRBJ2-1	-	CADRLVGNSNEQFF	TGTGCCGATAGGTTAGTAGGGAATTCCAATGAGCAGTTCTTC
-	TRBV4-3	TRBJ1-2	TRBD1	CASSQGGTGFYGYTF	TGCGCCAGCAGCCAAGGCGGGACAGGGTTCTATGGCTACACCTTC
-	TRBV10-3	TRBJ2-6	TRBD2	CAIRRESGANVLTF	TGTGCCATCAGGCGGGAGTCTGGGGCCAACGTCCTGACTTTC
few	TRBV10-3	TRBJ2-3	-	CAISESGIAADTQYF	TGTGCCATCAGTGAGTCGGGGATAGCGGCAGATACGCAGTATTTT
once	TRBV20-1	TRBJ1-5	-	CSASEQRGRQPQHF	TGCAGTGCTAGCGAACAGAGGGGACGGCAGCCCCAGCATTTT
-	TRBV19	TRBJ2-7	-	CASSIAASYEQYF	TGTGCCAGTAGTATCGCAGCATCCTACGAGCAGTACTTC
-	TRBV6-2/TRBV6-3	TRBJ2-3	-	CASRASKRRSSSTDTQYF	TGTGCCAGCAGGGCTTCGAAGAGGAGGAGTTCTAGCACAGATACGCAGTATTTT
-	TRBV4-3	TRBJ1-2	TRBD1	CASSKSGTGPLGGYTF	TGCGCCAGCAGCAAAAGTGGGACAGGCCCTCTGGGGGGCTACACCTTC